The sequence of this TCR beta chain was determined in a study of graft-versus-host responses after intestinal transplantation. Study context: Multivisceral, liver-intestinal, or isolated intestinal transplants were received by the recipients. For around three years after anti-thymocyte globulin induction, all recipients took tacrolimus and steroids.

Findings of the study overall: The authors found GvH clones in recipient marrow, some appearing first in ileum or blood.

The CDR3 extends over 17 amino acids. The table came from immunoSEQ multiplex PCR; TCRdb's copy has only in-frame clones and leaves some out. The data show tens of thousands of clones, 70% to 90% seen once. Comments on this clone: Its antigen is still unknown.

The chain couples TRBV21-1 to TRBJ2-1; the table assigns TRBD2, which was not confirmed against the DNA. TRBV21-1 is a known pseudogene. Specimen: unstimulated CD4+ T cells sorted from spleen or lymph node cells, collected before intestinal transplant. This sequence was found in a human donor who received an intestinal transplant. Written as DNA, the CDR3 is TGTGCCAGCAGCCGATTAACAGACGCGGGGGGAAACAATGAGCAGTTCTTC. It specifies CASSRLTDAGGNNEQFF.